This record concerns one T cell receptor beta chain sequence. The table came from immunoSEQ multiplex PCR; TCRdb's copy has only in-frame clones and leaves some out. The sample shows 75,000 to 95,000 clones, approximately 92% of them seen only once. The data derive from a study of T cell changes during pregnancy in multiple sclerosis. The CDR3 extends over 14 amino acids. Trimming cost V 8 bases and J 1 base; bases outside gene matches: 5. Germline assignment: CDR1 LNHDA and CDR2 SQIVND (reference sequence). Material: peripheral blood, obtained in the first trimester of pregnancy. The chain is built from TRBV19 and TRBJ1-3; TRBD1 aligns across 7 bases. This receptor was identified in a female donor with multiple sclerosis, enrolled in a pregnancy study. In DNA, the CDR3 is TGTGCCAGTTCCCCACAGGGGTCTGGAAACACCATATATTTT. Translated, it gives CASSPQGSGNTIYF.